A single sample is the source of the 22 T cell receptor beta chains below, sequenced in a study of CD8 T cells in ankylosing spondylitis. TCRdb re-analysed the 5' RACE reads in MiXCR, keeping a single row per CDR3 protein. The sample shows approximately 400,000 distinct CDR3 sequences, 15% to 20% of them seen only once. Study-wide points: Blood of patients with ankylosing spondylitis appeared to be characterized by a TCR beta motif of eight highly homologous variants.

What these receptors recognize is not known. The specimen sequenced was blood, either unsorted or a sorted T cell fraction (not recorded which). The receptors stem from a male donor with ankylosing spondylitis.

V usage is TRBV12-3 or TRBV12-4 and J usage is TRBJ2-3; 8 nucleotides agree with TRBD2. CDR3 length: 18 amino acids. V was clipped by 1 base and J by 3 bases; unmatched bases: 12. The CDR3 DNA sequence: TGTGCCAGCAGTTTAGAGTTCCCCTACGGGAGGGAAACAGATACGCAGTATTTT. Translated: CASSLEFPYGRETDTQYF.

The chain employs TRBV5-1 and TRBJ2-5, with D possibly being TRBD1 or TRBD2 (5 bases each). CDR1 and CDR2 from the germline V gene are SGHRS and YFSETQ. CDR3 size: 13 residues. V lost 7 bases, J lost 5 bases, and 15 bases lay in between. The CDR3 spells CASQGSWGETQYF. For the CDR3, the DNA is TGCGCCAGCCAGGGTTCATGGGGGGAGACCCAGTACTTC.

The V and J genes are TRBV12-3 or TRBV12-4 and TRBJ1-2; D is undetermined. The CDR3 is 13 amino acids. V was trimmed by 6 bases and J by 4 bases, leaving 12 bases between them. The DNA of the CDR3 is TGTGCCAGCAGGCCGGGCAGCCTCTATGGCTACACCTTC. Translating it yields CASRPGSLYGYTF.

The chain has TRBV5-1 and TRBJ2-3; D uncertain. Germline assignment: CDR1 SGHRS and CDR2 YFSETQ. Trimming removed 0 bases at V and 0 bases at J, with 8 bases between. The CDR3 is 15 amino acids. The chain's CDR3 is CASSLGQKSTDTQYF. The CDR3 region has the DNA TGCGCCAGCAGCTTGGGGCAGAAAAGCACAGATACGCAGTATTTT.

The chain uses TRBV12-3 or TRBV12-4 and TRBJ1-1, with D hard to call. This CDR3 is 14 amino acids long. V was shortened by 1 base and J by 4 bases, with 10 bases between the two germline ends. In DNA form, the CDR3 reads TGTGCCAGCAGTTTAGGTAGACTAGGCACTGAAGCTTTCTTT. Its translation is CASSLGRLGTEAFF.

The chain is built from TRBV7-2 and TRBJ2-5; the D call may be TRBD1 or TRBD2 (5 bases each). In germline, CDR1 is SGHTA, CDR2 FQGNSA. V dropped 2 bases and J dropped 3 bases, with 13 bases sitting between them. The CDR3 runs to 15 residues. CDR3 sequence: CASSLTGTTKETQYF. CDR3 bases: TGTGCCAGCAGCTTAACCGGGACCACCAAAGAGACCCAGTACTTC.

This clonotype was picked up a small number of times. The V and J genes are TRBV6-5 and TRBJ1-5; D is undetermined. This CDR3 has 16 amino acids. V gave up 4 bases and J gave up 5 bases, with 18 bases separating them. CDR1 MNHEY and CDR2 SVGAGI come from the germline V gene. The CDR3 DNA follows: TGTGCCAGCAGTTCTACTGGGCTCCCAGTCCATCAGCCCCAGCATTTT. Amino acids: CASSSTGLPVHQPQHF.

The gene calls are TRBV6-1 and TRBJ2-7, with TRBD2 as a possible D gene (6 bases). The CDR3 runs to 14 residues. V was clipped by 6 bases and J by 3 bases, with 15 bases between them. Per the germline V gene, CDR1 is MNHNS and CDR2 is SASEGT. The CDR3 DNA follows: TGTGCCAGCAGCACTACCGTCGGGGGCTACGAGCAGTACTTC. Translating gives CASSTTVGGYEQYF.

CDR3 DNA: TGTGCCACCGAGACAGGGTATGTCTACGAGCAGTACTTC. Its translation is CATETGYVYEQYF. V usage is TRBV28 and J usage is TRBJ2-7; 7 bases match TRBD1. The germline V gene encodes CDR1 MDHEN and CDR2 SYDVKM. V shed 10 bases, J shed 3 bases, and the junction held 9 bases outside the gene matches. This CDR3 region has 13 residues.

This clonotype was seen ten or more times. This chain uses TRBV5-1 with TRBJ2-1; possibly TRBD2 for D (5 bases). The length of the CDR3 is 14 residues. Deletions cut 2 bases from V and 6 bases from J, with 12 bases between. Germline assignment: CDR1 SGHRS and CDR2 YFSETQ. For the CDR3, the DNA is TGCGCCAGCAGCTTCGAGGACTCTATCAATGAGCAGTTCTTC. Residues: CASSFEDSINEQFF.

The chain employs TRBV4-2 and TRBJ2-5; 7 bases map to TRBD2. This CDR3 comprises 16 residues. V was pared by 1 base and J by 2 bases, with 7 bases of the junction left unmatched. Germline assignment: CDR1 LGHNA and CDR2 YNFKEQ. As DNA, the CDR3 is TGTGCCAGCAGCCAAGTATCTAGCGGAACTCAAGAGACCCAGTACTTC. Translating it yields CASSQVSSGTQETQYF.

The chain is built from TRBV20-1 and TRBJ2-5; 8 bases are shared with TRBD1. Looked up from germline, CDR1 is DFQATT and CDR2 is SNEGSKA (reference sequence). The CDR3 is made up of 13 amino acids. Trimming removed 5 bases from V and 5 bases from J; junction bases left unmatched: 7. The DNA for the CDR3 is TGCAGTGCTCTGACAGGGGACGGCGAGACCCAGTACTTC. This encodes CSALTGDGETQYF.

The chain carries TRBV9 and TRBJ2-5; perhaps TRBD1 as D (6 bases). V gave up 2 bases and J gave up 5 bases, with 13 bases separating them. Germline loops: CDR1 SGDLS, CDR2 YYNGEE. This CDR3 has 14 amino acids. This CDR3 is CASSVTQGSETQYF. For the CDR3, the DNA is TGTGCCAGCAGCGTCACACAGGGATCGGAGACCCAGTACTTC.

The CDR3 reads CASSLGPETSTDTQYF. As DNA, the CDR3 is TGCGCCAGCAGCTTGGGGCCGGAGACTAGCACAGATACGCAGTATTTT. The chain links TRBV5-1 to TRBJ2-3; D is unclear. The CDR3 has 16 amino acids. The germline V gene has CDR1 SGHRS and CDR2 YFSETQ. Trimming stripped 0 bases from V and 0 bases from J, with 11 bases between.

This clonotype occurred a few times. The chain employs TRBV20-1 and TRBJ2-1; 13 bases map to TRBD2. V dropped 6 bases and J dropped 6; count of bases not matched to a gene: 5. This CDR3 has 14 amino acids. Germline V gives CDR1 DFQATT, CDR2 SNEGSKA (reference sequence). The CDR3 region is CSAPTSGRANEQFF. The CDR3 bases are TGCAGTGCCCCCACTAGCGGGAGGGCCAATGAGCAGTTCTTC.

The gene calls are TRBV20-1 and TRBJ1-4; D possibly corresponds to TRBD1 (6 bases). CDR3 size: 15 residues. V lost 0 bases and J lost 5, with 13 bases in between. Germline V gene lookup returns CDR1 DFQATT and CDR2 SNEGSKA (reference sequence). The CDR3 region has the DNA TGCAGTGCTAGAGATCGCACAGGGAAGAATGAAAAACTGTTTTTT. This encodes CSARDRTGKNEKLFF.

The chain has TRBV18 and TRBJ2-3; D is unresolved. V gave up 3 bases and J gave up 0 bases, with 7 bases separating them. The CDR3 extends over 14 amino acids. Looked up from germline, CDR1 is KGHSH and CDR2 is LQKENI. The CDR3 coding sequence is TGTGCCAGCTCACCGGCAGTTAGCACAGATACGCAGTATTTT. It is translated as CASSPAVSTDTQYF.

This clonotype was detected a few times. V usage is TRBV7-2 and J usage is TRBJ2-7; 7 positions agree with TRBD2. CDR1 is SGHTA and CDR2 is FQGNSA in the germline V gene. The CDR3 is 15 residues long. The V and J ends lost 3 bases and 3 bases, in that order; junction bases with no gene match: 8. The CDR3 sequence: CASSLDGAGHYEQYF. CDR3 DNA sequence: TGTGCCAGCAGCTTGGATGGAGCGGGGCACTACGAGCAGTACTTC.

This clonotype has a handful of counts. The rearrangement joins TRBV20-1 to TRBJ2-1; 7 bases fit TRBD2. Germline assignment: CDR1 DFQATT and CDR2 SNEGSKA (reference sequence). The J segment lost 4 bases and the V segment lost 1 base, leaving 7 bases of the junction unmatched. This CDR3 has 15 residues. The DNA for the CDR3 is TGCAGTGCTAGAGCGCTCGGGACTACATACAATGAGCAGTTCTTC. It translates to CSARALGTTYNEQFF.

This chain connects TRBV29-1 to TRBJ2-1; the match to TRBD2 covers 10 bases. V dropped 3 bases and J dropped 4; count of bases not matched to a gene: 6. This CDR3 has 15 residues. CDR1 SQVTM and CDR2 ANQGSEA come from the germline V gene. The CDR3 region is CSVDGLAERYNEQFF. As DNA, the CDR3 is TGCAGCGTTGATGGACTAGCGGAACGATACAATGAGCAGTTCTTC.

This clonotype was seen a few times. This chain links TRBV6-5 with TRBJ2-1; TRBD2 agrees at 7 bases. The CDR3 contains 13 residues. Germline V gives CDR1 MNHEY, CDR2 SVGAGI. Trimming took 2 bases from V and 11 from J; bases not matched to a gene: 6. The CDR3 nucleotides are TGTGCCAGCAGTTACGATGGCGGGGGAAAGCAGTTCTTC. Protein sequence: CASSYDGGGKQFF.

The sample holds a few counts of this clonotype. CDR3 protein: CASTPGGEDEQYF. CDR3 nucleotides: TGTGCCAGCACGCCTGGGGGGGAGGACGAGCAGTACTTC. The V and J genes are TRBV28 and TRBJ2-7; TRBD2 matches 7 bases. The germline V gene has CDR1 MDHEN and CDR2 SYDVKM. The CDR3 runs to 13 residues. Trimming cost V 7 bases and J 5 bases; bases outside gene matches: 8.